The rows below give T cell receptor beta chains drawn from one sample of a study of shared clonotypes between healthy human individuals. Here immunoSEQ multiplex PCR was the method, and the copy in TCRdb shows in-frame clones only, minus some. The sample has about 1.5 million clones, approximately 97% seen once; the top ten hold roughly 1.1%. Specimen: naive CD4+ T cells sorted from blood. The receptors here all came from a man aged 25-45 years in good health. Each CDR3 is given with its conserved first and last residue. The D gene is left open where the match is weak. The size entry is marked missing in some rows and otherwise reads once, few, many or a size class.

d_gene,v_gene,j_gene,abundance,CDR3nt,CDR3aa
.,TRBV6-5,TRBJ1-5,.,TGTGCCAGCAGTTCGTTGACAGGACGGCCCAATCAGCCCCAGCATTTT,CASSSLTGRPNQPQHF
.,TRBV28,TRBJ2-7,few,TGTGCCAGCAGTTTAACCGCCTACGAGCAGTACTTC,CASSLTAYEQYF
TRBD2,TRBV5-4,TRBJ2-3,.,TGTGCCAGCAGCCAAAAAACTAGCGGGAGTGCAGATACGCAGTATTTT,CASSQKTSGSADTQYF
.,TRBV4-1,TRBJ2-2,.,TGCGCCAGCAGCCAAGTAAACGCGCGCACCGGGGAGCTGTTTTTT,CASSQVNARTGELFF
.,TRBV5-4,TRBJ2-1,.,TGTGCCAGCAGCCAAAGGGAGAGCTTCTACAATGAGCAGTTCTTC,CASSQRESFYNEQFF
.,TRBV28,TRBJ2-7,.,TGTGCCAGCAGCCCGCTGATCCACGAGCAGTACTTC,CASSPLIHEQYF
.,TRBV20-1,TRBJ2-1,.,TGCAGTGCTAGATTAGTTAATGAGCAGTTCTTC,CSARLVNEQFF
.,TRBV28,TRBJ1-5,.,TGTGCCAGCAGCATCGGACAGTTCACCCCCATTAATCAGCCCCAGCATTTT,CASSIGQFTPINQPQHF
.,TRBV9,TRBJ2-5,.,TGTGCCAGCAGCGTAGCCCCAAGGAGGGGGGAGACCCAGTACTTC,CASSVAPRRGETQYF
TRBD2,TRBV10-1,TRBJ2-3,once,TGCGCCAGCAGTTACGGACTAGCGGGAGTGGCGACAGATACGCAGTATTTT,CASSYGLAGVATDTQYF